These 17 T cell receptor beta chains originate from one sample sequenced in a study of T cell changes during pregnancy in multiple sclerosis. Sequencing was performed with immunoSEQ multiplex PCR; in TCRdb, only in-frame clones are kept and a portion is missing. The sample consists of more than 35,000 clones, 90% of them appearing once. The sample here was CD4+ T cells from peripheral blood mononuclear cells, taken in the first trimester of pregnancy. These receptors all stem from a female donor in good health, enrolled as a control in a pregnancy study.

The chain employs TRBV7-2 and TRBJ2-1; TRBD1 is a possible D gene (5 bases). The length of the CDR3 is 13 residues. The germline gives CDR1 SGHTA, CDR2 FQGNSA. The V gene lost 1 base and the J gene lost 4 bases, with 5 bases spanning the gap. This CDR3 is CASSLGQYNEQFF. The CDR3 DNA follows: TGTGCCAGCAGCTTAGGACAGTACAATGAGCAGTTCTTC.

This chain links TRBV19 with TRBJ1-5; TRBD1 aligns across 9 bases. CDR3 length: 15 amino acids. The germline V gene encodes CDR1 LNHDA and CDR2 SQIVND (reference sequence). The trim removed 3 bases at V and 4 bases at J, leaving 4 bases unmatched. The CDR3 sequence: CASSMGQGPNQPQHF. CDR3 bases: TGTGCCAGTAGTATGGGACAGGGACCTAATCAGCCCCAGCATTTT.

The genes are TRBV27 and TRBJ1-4, with 8 bases matching TRBD1. The CDR3 sequence is 15 residues long. Germline-derived CDR1 and CDR2 are MNHEY and SMNVEV (reference sequence). The trim removed 8 bases at V and 7 bases at J, leaving 12 bases unmatched. CDR3: CASRRAQGAFEKLFF. The DNA of the CDR3 is TGTGCCAGCCGAAGGGCTCAGGGGGCGTTTGAAAAACTGTTTTTT.

V usage is TRBV2 and J usage is TRBJ1-5; no clear D. CDR3 size: 12 residues. Germline V gene data show CDR1 as SNHLY and CDR2 as FYNNEI. V dropped 7 bases and J dropped 7 bases, with 11 bases sitting between them. The CDR3 here is CASKTLVQPQHF. CDR3 nucleotides: TGTGCCAGCAAAACCTTAGTCCAGCCCCAGCATTTT.

The chain recombines TRBV6-5 with TRBJ2-5; 9 nucleotides line up with TRBD1. The CDR3 has 15 residues. V was pared by 7 bases and J by 4 bases, with 10 bases of the junction left unmatched. Germline V gives CDR1 MNHEY, CDR2 SVGAGI. CDR3 sequence reads: CASTPGTGIGETQYF. As DNA, the CDR3 is TGTGCCAGCACCCCCGGGACAGGGATCGGAGAGACCCAGTACTTC.

The V call is TRBV21-1, the J call TRBJ1-1. TRBV21-1 is reported as a pseudogene. The length of the CDR3 is 17 residues. The CDR3 DNA is TGTGCCAGCAGCATCGATGGGGGGAGCGTTCGGAACACTGAAGCTTTCTTT. Amino acids: CASSIDGGSVRNTEAFF.

This chain uses TRBV5-6 with TRBJ2-5; 8 bases map to TRBD2. CDR1 SGHDT and CDR2 YYEEEE come from the germline V gene. The V gene end was trimmed by 1 base and the J gene end by 2 bases; junction bases not matched to a gene: 4. This CDR3 comprises 15 residues. The CDR3 here is CASSLLAGGQETQYF. CDR3 DNA: TGTGCCAGCAGCTTGTTGGCGGGGGGACAAGAGACCCAGTACTTC.

The chain is built from TRBV28 and TRBJ1-3, with D perhaps TRBD1 (6 bases). V dropped 6 bases and J dropped 0 bases, with 9 bases sitting between them. Per the germline V gene, CDR1 is MDHEN and CDR2 is SYDVKM. The CDR3 has 14 residues. For the CDR3, the DNA is TGTGCCAGCAGCGTAGGGGGCTCTGGAAACACCATATATTTT. Amino acid sequence: CASSVGGSGNTIYF. The complete variable domain, with remaining parts taken from reference TRBV28 and TRBJ1-3, reads DVKVTQSSRYLVKRTGEKVFLECVQDMDHENMFWYRQDPGLGLRLIYFSYDVKMKEKGDIPEGYSVSREKKERFSLILESASTNQTSMYLCASSVGGSGNTIYFGEGSWLTVV.

The J gene is TRBJ1-4, the V gene TRBV19; 9 bases are shared with TRBD1. The V gene end was trimmed by 5 bases and the J gene end by 0 bases; junction bases not matched to a gene: 4. Germline V gene data show CDR1 as LNHDA and CDR2 as SQIVND (reference sequence). This CDR3 has 16 residues. CDR3 coding DNA: TGTGCCAGTAGTCCCGGGACAGGGACAACTAATGAAAAACTGTTTTTT. This sequence encodes CASSPGTGTTNEKLFF. The full variable domain, rest sourced from reference TRBV19 and TRBJ1-4, is DGGITQSPKYLFRKEGQNVTLSCEQNLNHDAMYWYRQDPGQGLRLIYYSQIVNDFQKGDIAEGYSVSREKKESFPLTVTSAQKNPTAFYLCASSPGTGTTNEKLFFGSGTQLSVL.

The rearrangement uses TRBV5-5 and TRBJ2-3, with TRBD2 identical over 16 bases. After removal of 3 bases from V and 5 bases from J, the junction contained 3 bases not matched to a gene. Germline V gene lookup returns CDR1 SGHKS and CDR2 YYEKEE (reference sequence). The CDR3 length is 16 residues. CDR3 in DNA: TGTGCCAGCAGCTGGGGACTAGCGGGGGGGCAAGATACGCAGTATTTT. This codes for CASSWGLAGGQDTQYF.

This clone has only one observation. The J gene is TRBJ1-2, the V gene TRBV7-9, with D maybe TRBD1 (6 bases). This CDR3 contains 14 residues. Trimming pared 5 bases from V and 8 bases from J, leaving 18 bases between. Germline V lookup: CDR1 SEHNR, CDR2 FQNEAQ (reference sequence). The DNA for the CDR3 is TGTGCCAGCAGCCACAAAGACAGGATGAACGGCTACACCTTC. Its translation: CASSHKDRMNGYTF.

This clone was counted a single time. The chain uses TRBV19 and TRBJ2-6; the D gene is possibly TRBD1 (6 bases). Germline V gives CDR1 LNHDA, CDR2 SQIVND (reference sequence). Trimming pared 4 bases from V and 3 bases from J, leaving 19 bases between. The CDR3 has 18 residues. CDR3 residues: CASSTRGLSVGGANVLTF. The CDR3 DNA reads TGTGCCAGTAGTACCAGGGGTTTGAGCGTCGGTGGGGCCAACGTCCTGACTTTC.

The rearrangement uses TRBV6-4 and TRBJ2-1; D perhaps matches TRBD2 (7 bases). Germline V CDR1 and CDR2: MRHNA, SNTAGT. V was clipped by 0 bases and J by 8 bases, with 14 bases between them. The CDR3 extends over 15 amino acids. CDR3 DNA: TGTGCCAGCAGTGACTCCCCGGGGGGCCGGGATGAGCAGTTCTTC. This sequence encodes CASSDSPGGRDEQFF.

In nucleotides, the CDR3 is TGTGCCAGCAGTTTCCAGAGCAATCAGCCCCAGCATTTT. Its protein product is CASSFQSNQPQHF. The rearrangement joins TRBV27 to TRBJ1-5; D uncertain. Germline-derived CDR1 and CDR2 are MNHEY and SMNVEV (reference sequence). Between the trimmed V and J ends, which lost 3 bases and 1 base, there was a span of 4 bases. This CDR3 has 13 amino acids.

The genes are TRBV6-5 and TRBJ1-2; tentatively, D is TRBD1 (6 bases). This CDR3 contains 13 residues. Germline CDR1 MNHEY, CDR2 SVGAGI. V was clipped by 7 bases and J by 2 bases, with 11 bases between them. The CDR3 sequence: CASTQTGNYGYTF. The CDR3 DNA sequence: TGTGCCAGCACCCAGACAGGCAACTATGGCTACACCTTC.

CDR3 protein: CASSLLAAGRNEKLFF. The CDR3 DNA reads TGCGCCAGCAGCTTGCTCGCTGCAGGCCGGAATGAAAAACTGTTTTTT. The chain has TRBV5-1 and TRBJ1-4; D call uncertain. Germline CDR1 and CDR2: SGHRS and YFSETQ. This CDR3 has 16 amino acids. The V and J ends lost 1 base and 5 bases respectively, with 15 bases between them.

This clone was detected only a few times. The chain couples TRBV7-2 to TRBJ2-1; TRBD2 aligns across 9 bases. This CDR3 contains 18 residues. Germline lookup yields CDR1 SGHTA and CDR2 FQGNSA. V lost 1 base to trimming and J lost 9 bases; unmatched junction nucleotides: 16. The CDR3 spells CASSLVAGGPLESAEQFF. CDR3 DNA: TGTGCCAGCAGCTTAGTGGCGGGGGGGCCTTTAGAGTCGGCTGAGCAGTTCTTC. Full variable domain (remainder filled in from reference TRBV7-2 and TRBJ2-1): GAGVSQSPSNKVTEKGKDVELRCDPISGHTALYWYRQSLGQGLEFLIYFQGNSAPDKSGLPSDRFSAERTGGSVSTLTIQRTQQEDSAVYLCASSLVAGGPLESAEQFFGPGTRLTVL.